Listed below are T cell receptor beta chains from one sample, sequenced in a study of immune characterization of retroperitoneal liposarcoma. In TCRdb, the PCR reads were re-called with MiXCR into one record per CDR3 protein. The sample consists of around 7,000 distinct CDR3 sequences, around 30% of them appearing once. Sequencing input: tumor tissue. These receptors were taken from a female donor with retroperitoneal liposarcoma. Each CDR3 is given with its conserved first and last residue. D genes are given only for firm matches. Size values are once, few and many counts, or a class for expanded clones, and some rows have none.

-,TRBJ2-3,-,TRBV6-6,TGTGCCAGCAGGCGGACGGCTAGCACAGATACGCAGTATTTT,CASRRTASTDTQYF
-,TRBJ2-1,many,TRBV19,TGTGCCAGTAGTAAGGATAGCTCCTACAATGAGCAGTTCTTC,CASSKDSSYNEQFF
TRBD2,TRBJ2-5,once,TRBV6-1,TGTGCCAGCAGTGAAGGCCTAGCGGGACCGTACAATGAGCAGTACTTC,CASSEGLAGPYNEQYF
-,TRBJ2-2,once,TRBV18,TGTGCCAGCTGCCTCGAGTTGCGGACCGGGGAGCTGTTTTTT,CASCLELRTGELFF
TRBD1,TRBJ2-7,-,TRBV15,TGTGCCACCAGCAGGACAGGGAACATATACGAGCAGTACTTC,CATSRTGNIYEQYF
TRBD2,TRBJ2-3,-,TRBV7-3,TGTGCCAGCAGCTTAAATCCTAGCGGGACGGCGCAGTATTTT,CASSLNPSGTAQYF
TRBD2,TRBJ2-3,few,TRBV6-6,TGTGCCAGCATGGCGGGAGATGACGATACGCAGTATTTT,CASMAGDDDTQYF
-,TRBJ2-1,medium-sized,TRBV12-3/TRBV12-4,TGTGCCAGCAGTTTAGGGGACTCCACCGTCGATGAGCAGTTCTTC,CASSLGDSTVDEQFF
-,TRBJ2-3,-,TRBV3-1,TGTGCCAGCAGCCTAGCCGGGATGGAAGATACGCAGTATTTT,CASSLAGMEDTQYF
-,TRBJ1-2,-,TRBV4-3,TGCGCCAGCAGCCAAGGCGCACAACCTTCTAACTATGGCTACACCTTC,CASSQGAQPSNYGYTF
-,TRBJ2-7,many,TRBV6-1,TGTGCCAGCAGTGAAGCGCCAACTAGCTACGAGCAGTACTTC,CASSEAPTSYEQYF
TRBD2,TRBJ2-1,many,TRBV27,TGTGCCAGCAGTAGCGGGAGCCTTTACGAGCAGTTCTTC,CASSSGSLYEQFF
-,TRBJ2-5,few,TRBV28,TGTGCCAGCAGTTCCGTTGAGACCCAGTACTTC,CASSSVETQYF
-,TRBJ2-7,-,TRBV28,TGTGCCAGCAGTAAACCCCGGGGATCCTACGAGCAGTACTTC,CASSKPRGSYEQYF
-,TRBJ2-1,large,TRBV7-9,TGTGCCAGCAGCTTAGCCGGTCCGGATGAGCAGTTCTTC,CASSLAGPDEQFF
TRBD1,TRBJ1-2,medium-sized,TRBV6-1,TGTGCCAGCAGTGCGGCAGGGGGCGGTTATGGCTACACCTTC,CASSAAGGGYGYTF
-,TRBJ2-1,-,TRBV7-2,TGTGCCAGCAGCTTAGAGGCCTACCAGGGGTCCGATGAGCAGTTCTTC,CASSLEAYQGSDEQFF